This entry concerns a single T cell receptor (beta chain). Its antigen is unknown. Though probably carrying unrecorded immune exposures, donors were nominally healthy at sampling. These data belong to a study of cytomegalovirus exposure and HLA in healthy donors. Study context: The Caucasian-associated ancestry cluster held 65% to 90% of some 420 genotyped donors.

Study-wide findings and caveats: The authors considered a cluster of highly shared sequence variants likely to be a sequencing artifact.

The PCR made use of 60 Vbeta and 13 Jbeta primers. In the original processing: In a later analysis, approximately 80 million unique TCR beta chains included roughly 11 million shared by two or more donors. Profiled with immunoSEQ multiplex PCR; TCRdb holds only in-frame clones, not every one. That table gives V, J and clone size, and the DNA gave D and trimming. The top ten clones hold 2.7% of a sample with more than 90,000 clones, just under 70% of them seen once. V was trimmed by 3 bases and J by 6 bases, leaving 14 bases between them. The CDR3 sequence is 14 residues long. Germline CDR1 is LGHNA and CDR2 is YSLEER.

This chain connects TRBV4-3 to TRBJ1-2; no firm D call. The source material was PBMCs. This TCR was recovered from a man in his forties or fifties in good health and CMV-seronegative. CDR3 sequence (DNA): TGCGCCAGCAGCCATCTGAACACGGGGAATGGCTACACCTTC. This encodes CASSHLNTGNGYTF.